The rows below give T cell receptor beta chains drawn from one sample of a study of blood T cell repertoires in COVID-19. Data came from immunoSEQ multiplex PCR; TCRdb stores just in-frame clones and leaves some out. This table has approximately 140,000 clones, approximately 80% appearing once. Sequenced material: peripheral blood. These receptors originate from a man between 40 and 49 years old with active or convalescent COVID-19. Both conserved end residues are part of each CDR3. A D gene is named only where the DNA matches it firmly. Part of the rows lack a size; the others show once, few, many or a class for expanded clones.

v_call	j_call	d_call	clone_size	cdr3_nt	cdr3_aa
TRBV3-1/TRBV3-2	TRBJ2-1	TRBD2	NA	TGTGCCAGCAGCCAAGGCCCCCGCTCCGGGAGGGATGAGCAGTTCTTC	CASSQGPRSGRDEQFF
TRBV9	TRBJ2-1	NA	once	TGTGCCAGCAGCGGTCCGGGTGTTGTAAATGAGCAGTTCTTC	CASSGPGVVNEQFF
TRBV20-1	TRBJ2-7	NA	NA	TGCAGTGCTAGAAGCGGCCACGAGCAGTACTTC	CSARSGHEQYF
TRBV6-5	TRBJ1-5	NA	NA	TGTGCCAGCAGTCCGAACTCTCCTAATCAGCCCCAGCATTTT	CASSPNSPNQPQHF
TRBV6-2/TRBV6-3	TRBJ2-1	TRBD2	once	TGTGCCAGCAGTTCGGGACTAGTAGGGAGGAATGAGCAGTTCTTC	CASSSGLVGRNEQFF
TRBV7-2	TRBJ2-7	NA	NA	TGTGCCAGCAGCTTATCTGCGGGGAGCTCCTACGAGCAGTACTTC	CASSLSAGSSYEQYF
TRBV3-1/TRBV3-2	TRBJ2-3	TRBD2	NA	TGTGCCAGCAGCTGGAGCGGGGCGGCAGATACGCAGTATTTT	CASSWSGAADTQYF
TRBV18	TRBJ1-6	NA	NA	TGTGCCAGCTCACGCGAGGGGGAAGATTCACCCCTCCACTTT	CASSREGEDSPLHF
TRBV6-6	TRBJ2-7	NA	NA	TGTGCCAGCAGTGCCCTGTGGAGGGACCACGAGCAGTACTTC	CASSALWRDHEQYF
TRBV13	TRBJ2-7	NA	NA	TGTGCCAGCAGCTTTACCGGTACCTACGAGCAGTACTTC	CASSFTGTYEQYF
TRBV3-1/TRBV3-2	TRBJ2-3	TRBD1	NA	TGTGCCAGCAGCAGAACAGGGGGGGATACGCAGTATTTT	CASSRTGGDTQYF
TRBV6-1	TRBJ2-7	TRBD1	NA	TGTGCCAGCAGTGACCTCGGGACAGGGAGAGGGTACGAGCAGTACTTC	CASSDLGTGRGYEQYF
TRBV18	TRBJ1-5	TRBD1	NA	TGTGCCAGCTCACCATCGGTAGCAGGGGGCGAACAGCCCCAGCATTTT	CASSPSVAGGEQPQHF
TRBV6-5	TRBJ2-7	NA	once	TGTGCCAGCAGCAATACAGGGCTCGAGCAGTACTTC	CASSNTGLEQYF
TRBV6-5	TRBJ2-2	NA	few	TGTGCCAGCAGAGGTTATAGCGCGGTCGGGGAGCTGTTTTTT	CASRGYSAVGELFF
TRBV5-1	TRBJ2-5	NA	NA	TGCGCCAGCAGCGCCGGGGGTAGCGGCGTTCAAGAGACCCAGTACTTC	CASSAGGSGVQETQYF